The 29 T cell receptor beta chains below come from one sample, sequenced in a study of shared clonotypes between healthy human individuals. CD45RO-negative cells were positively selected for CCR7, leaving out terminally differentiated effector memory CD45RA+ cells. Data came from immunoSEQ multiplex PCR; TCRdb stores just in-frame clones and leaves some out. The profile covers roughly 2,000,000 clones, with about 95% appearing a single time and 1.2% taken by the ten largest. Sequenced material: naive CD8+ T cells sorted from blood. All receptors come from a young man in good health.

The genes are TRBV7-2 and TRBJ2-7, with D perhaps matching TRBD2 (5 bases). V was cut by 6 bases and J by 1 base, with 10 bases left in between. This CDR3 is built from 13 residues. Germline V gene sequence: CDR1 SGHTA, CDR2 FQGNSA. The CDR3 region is CASREGSSYEQYF. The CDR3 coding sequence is TGTGCCAGCAGAGAGGGCAGTTCCTACGAGCAGTACTTC.

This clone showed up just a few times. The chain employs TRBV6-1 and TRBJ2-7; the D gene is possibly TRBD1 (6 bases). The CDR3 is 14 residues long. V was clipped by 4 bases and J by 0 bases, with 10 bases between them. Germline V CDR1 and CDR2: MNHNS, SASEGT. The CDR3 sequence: CASSGQDSSYEQYF. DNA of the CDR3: TGTGCCAGCAGTGGTCAGGACAGCTCCTACGAGCAGTACTTC.

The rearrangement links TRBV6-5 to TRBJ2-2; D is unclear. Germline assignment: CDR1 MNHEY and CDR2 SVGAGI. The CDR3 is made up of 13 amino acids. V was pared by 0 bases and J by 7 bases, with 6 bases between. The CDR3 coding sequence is TGTGCCAGCAGTTACTCATACAACGGGGAGCTGTTTTTT. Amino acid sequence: CASSYSYNGELFF.

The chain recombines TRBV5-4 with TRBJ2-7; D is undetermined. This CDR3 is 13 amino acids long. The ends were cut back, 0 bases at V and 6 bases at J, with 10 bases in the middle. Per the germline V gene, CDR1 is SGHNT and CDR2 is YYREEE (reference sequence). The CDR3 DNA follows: TGTGCCAGCAGCTTGGAAAGCGTGGGCGAGCAGTACTTC. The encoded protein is CASSLESVGEQYF.

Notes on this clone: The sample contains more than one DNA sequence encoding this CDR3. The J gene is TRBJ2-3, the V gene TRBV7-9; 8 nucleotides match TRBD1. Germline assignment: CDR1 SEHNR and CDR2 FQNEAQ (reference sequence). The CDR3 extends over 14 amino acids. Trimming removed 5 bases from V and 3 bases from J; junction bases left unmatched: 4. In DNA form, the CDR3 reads TGTGCCAGCAGCCAAGGACAGGGTACAGATACGCAGTATTTT. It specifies CASSQGQGTDTQYF.

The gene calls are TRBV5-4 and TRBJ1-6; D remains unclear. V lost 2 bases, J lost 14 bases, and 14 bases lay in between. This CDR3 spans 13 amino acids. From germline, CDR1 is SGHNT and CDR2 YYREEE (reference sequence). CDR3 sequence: CASSLYVEEALHF. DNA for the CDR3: TGTGCCAGCAGCTTATATGTGGAAGAGGCCCTCCACTTT.

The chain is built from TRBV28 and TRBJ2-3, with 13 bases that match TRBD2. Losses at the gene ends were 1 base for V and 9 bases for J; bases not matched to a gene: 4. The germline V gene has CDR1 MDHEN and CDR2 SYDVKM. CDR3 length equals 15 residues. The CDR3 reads CASSLFGLAGVTQYF. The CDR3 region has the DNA TGTGCCAGCAGTTTATTTGGACTAGCGGGAGTCACGCAGTATTTT. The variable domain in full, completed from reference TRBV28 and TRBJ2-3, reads DVKVTQSSRYLVKRTGEKVFLECVQDMDHENMFWYRQDPGLGLRLIYFSYDVKMKEKGDIPEGYSVSREKKERFSLILESASTNQTSMYLCASSLFGLAGVTQYFGPGTRLTVL.

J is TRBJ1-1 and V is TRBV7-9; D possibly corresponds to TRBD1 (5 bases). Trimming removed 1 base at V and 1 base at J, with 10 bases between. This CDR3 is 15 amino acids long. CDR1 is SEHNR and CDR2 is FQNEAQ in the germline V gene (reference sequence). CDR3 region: CASSLVKGPNTEAFF. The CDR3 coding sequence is TGTGCCAGCAGCTTAGTGAAGGGACCGAACACTGAAGCTTTCTTT.

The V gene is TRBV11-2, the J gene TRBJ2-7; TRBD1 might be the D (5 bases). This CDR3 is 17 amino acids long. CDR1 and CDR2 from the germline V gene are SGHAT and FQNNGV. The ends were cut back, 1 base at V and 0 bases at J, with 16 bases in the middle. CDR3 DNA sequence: TGTGCCAGCAGCTTAGTTGGAGCTGTGACAGTCTCCTACGAGCAGTACTTC. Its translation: CASSLVGAVTVSYEQYF. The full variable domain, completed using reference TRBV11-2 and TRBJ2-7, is EAGVAQSPRYKIIEKRQSVAFWCNPISGHATLYWYQQILGQGPKLLIQFQNNGVVDDSQLPKDRFSAERLKGVDSTLKIQPAKLEDSAVYLCASSLVGAVTVSYEQYFGPGTRLTVT.

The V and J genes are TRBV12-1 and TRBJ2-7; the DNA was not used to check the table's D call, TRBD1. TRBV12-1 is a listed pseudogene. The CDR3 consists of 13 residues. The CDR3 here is CASSRRDSYEQYF. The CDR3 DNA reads TGTGCCAGCAGCCGCAGGGACTCCTACGAGCAGTACTTC.

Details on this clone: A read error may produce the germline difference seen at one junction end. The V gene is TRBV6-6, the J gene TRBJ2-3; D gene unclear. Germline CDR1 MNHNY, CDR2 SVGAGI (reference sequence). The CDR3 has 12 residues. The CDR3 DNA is TGTGCCAACAGTTACTCCCTAGATACGCAGTATTTT. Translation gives CANSYSLDTQYF.

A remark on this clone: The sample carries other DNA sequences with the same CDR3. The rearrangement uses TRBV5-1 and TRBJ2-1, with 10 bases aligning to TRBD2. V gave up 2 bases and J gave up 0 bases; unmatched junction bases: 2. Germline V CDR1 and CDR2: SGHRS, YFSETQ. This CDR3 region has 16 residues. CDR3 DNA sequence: TGCGCCAGCAGCTTATGGACTAGCGGCTCCTACAATGAGCAGTTCTTC. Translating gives CASSLWTSGSYNEQFF.

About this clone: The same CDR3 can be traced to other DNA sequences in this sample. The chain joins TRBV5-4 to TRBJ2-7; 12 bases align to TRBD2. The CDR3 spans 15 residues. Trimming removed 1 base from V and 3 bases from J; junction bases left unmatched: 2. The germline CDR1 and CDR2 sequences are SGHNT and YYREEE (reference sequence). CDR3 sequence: CASSLLAGGIYEQYF. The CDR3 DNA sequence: TGTGCCAGCAGCTTGCTAGCGGGGGGGATCTACGAGCAGTACTTC.

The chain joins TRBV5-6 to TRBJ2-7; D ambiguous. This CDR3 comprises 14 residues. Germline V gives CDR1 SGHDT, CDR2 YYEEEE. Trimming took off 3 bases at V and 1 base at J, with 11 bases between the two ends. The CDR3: CASSSADGSYEQYF. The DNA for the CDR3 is TGTGCCAGCAGCTCCGCGGACGGTTCCTACGAGCAGTACTTC.

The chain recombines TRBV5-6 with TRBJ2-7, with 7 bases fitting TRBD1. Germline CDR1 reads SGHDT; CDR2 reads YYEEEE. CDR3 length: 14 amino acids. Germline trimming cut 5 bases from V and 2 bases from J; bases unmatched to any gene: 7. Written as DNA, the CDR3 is TGTGCCAGCAGGCCGGGACAGATTACCTACGAGCAGTACTTC. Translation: CASRPGQITYEQYF.

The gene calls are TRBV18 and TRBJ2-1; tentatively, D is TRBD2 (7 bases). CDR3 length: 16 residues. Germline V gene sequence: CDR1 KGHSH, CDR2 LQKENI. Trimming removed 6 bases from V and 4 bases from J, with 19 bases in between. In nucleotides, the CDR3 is TGTGCCAGCTCGCGGCGTGGGGGGGCCGATTACAATGAGCAGTTCTTC. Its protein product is CASSRRGGADYNEQFF.

CDR3 in amino acids: CASSESLAGETDTQYF. CDR3 DNA sequence: TGCGCCAGCAGTGAGTCATTAGCGGGAGAAACAGATACGCAGTATTTT. V is TRBV10-2 and J is TRBJ2-3; 9 bases are shared with TRBD2. The ends lost 0 bases at V and 3 bases at J; junction bases unmatched: 4. Germline loops: CDR1 WSHSY, CDR2 SAAADI. The CDR3 length is 16 residues.

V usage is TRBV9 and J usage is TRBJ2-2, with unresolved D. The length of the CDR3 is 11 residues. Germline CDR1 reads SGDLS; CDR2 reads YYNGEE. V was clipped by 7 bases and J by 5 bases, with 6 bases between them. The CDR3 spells CASGVTGELFF. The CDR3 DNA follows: TGTGCCAGCGGAGTGACCGGGGAGCTGTTTTTT.

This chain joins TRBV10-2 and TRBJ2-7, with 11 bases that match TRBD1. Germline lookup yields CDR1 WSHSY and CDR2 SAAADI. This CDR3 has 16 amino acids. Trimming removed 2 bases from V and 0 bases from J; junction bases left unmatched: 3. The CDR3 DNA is TGCGCCAGCAGTGAGGCCGGGACAGGGGGCTCCTACGAGCAGTACTTC. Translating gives CASSEAGTGGSYEQYF.

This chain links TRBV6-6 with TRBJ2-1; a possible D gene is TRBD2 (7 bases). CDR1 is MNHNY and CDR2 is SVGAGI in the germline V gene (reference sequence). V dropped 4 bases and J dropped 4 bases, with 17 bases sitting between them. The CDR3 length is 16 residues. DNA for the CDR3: TGTGCCAGCAGTTGGGGGCGGGAGCTACCTTACAATGAGCAGTTCTTC. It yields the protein CASSWGRELPYNEQFF.

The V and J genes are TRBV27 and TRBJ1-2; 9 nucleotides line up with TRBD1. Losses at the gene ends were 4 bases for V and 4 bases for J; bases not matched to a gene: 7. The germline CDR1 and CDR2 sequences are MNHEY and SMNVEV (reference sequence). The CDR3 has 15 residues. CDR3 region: CASSSTGGAFYGYTF. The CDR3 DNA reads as TGTGCCAGCAGTTCGACAGGGGGGGCGTTCTATGGCTACACCTTC.

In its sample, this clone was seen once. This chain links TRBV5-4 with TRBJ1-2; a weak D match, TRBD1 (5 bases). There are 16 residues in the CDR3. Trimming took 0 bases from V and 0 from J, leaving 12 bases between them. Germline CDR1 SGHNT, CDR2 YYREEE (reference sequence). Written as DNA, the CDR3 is TGTGCCAGCAGCTTGGAGAAGGGCAGGGCTAACTATGGCTACACCTTC. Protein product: CASSLEKGRANYGYTF.

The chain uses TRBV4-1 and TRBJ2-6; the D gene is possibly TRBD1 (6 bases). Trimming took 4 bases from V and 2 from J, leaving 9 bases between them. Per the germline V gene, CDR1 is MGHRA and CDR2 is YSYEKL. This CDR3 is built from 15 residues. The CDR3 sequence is CASSRRGTGANVLTF. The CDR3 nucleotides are TGCGCCAGCAGCCGAAGGGGGACTGGGGCCAACGTCCTGACTTTC.

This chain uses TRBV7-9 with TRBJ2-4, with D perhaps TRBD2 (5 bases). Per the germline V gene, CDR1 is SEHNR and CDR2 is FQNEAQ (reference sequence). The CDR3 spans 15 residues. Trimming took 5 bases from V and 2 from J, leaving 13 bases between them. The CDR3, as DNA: TGTGCCAGCAGCCGCCCCGGGATCCCCAAAAACATTCAGTACTTC. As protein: CASSRPGIPKNIQYF.

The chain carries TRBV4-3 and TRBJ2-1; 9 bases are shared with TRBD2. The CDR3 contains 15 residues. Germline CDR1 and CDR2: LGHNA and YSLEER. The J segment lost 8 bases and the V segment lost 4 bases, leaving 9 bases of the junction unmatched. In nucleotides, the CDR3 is TGCGCCAGCAGCCGACTCGTAGCGGGAGCGGATGAGCAGTTCTTC. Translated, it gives CASSRLVAGADEQFF.

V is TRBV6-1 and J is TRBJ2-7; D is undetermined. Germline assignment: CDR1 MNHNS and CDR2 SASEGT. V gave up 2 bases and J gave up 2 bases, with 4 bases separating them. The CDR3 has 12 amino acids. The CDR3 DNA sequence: TGTGCCAGCAGTGAAATCCCCTACGAGCAGTACTTC. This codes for CASSEIPYEQYF.

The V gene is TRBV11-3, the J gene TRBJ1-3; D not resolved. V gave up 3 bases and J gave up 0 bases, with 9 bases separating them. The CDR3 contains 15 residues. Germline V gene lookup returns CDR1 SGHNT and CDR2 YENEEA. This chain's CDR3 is CASSLQNDSGNTIYF. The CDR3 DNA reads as TGTGCCAGCAGCTTGCAGAACGACTCTGGAAACACCATATATTTT.

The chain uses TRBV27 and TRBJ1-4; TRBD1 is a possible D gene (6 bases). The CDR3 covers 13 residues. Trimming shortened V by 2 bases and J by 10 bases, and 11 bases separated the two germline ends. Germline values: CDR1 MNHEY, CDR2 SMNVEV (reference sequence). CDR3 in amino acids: CASSLLDSRKLFF. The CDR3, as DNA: TGTGCCAGCAGTTTACTGGACAGTAGAAAACTGTTTTTT.

Here the CDR3 reads CASSGGRTTEAFF. CDR3 nucleotides: TGTGCCAGCAGCGGGGGACGGACCACTGAAGCTTTCTTT. The chain combines TRBV7-9 with TRBJ1-1; maybe TRBD1 (5 bases). V was trimmed by 5 bases and J by 4 bases, leaving 11 bases between them. Germline V gene lookup returns CDR1 SEHNR and CDR2 FQNEAQ (reference sequence). CDR3 size: 13 residues.